These 15 T cell receptor beta chains were all obtained from the same sample, sequenced in a study of CD8+CD57+ T cells in acquired aplastic anemia. TCR beta VDJ and CDR3 profiles were obtained from a genomic DNA template. Each CDR3 protein gets one entry after TCRdb re-called the reads with MiXCR. The table includes some 48,000 distinct CDR3 sequences, 70% to 80% detected once. The specimen was sorted CD4+, CD8+, or CD8+CD57+ T cells (not recorded which) from PBMCs. These TCRs come from a human donor in good health, serving as a control.

This clonotype turned up a few times. The gene calls are TRBV20-1 and TRBJ1-2; TRBD1 matches 7 bases. Unmatched junction bases numbered 6, after V lost 5 bases and J lost 6 bases. This CDR3 spans 12 amino acids. Germline lookup yields CDR1 DFQATT and CDR2 SNEGSKA (reference sequence). The CDR3 here is CSAQQTGNGYTF. The CDR3 DNA reads TGCAGTGCTCAACAGACAGGGAATGGCTACACCTTC.

The chain couples TRBV19 to TRBJ1-1; TRBD1 agrees at 9 bases. With 5 bases clipped from V and 4 bases from J, the junction kept 8 bases outside the gene matches. Germline CDR1 and CDR2: LNHDA and SQIVND (reference sequence). The CDR3 has 15 residues. The CDR3 coding sequence is TGTGCCAGTAGTGCGGGACAGGGCTGGGGCACTGAAGCTTTCTTT. Its translation: CASSAGQGWGTEAFF.

This clonotype came up a few times. The chain uses TRBV10-3 and TRBJ2-5; 10 bases are shared with TRBD2. Trimming cost V 7 bases and J 4 bases; bases outside gene matches: 3. Per germline, CDR1 ENHRY and CDR2 SYGVKD. There are 13 residues in the CDR3. CDR3 residues: CAIMASGRETQYF. Here the CDR3 DNA reads TGTGCCATCATGGCTAGCGGGAGAGAGACCCAGTACTTC.

The CDR3 reads CASTKNTEAFF. The CDR3 bases are TGTGCCAGCACCAAGAACACTGAAGCTTTCTTT. J is TRBJ1-1 and V is TRBV2, with D hard to call. Trimming removed 7 bases from V and 1 base from J, with 4 bases in between. Per germline, CDR1 SNHLY and CDR2 FYNNEI. The CDR3 spans 11 residues.

A single count supports this clonotype. J is TRBJ1-6 and V is TRBV10-2, with D possibly TRBD1 on 6 matching bases. Trimming removed 2 bases from V and 8 bases from J, with 10 bases in between. CDR1 WSHSY and CDR2 SAAADI come from the germline V gene. The CDR3 sequence is 14 residues long. The CDR3 DNA follows: TGCGCCAGCAGTGAGCGGCAGGGGTATTCACCCCTCCACTTT. Its translation: CASSERQGYSPLHF.

The V gene is TRBV2, the J gene TRBJ2-1; a weak D match, TRBD2 (5 bases). The germline V and J ends were trimmed by 5 bases and 4 bases, with 9 bases remaining between them. Germline CDR1 reads SNHLY; CDR2 reads FYNNEI. The CDR3 is made up of 13 amino acids. In nucleotides, the CDR3 is TGTGCCAGCAGTAAGGACTTGTACAATGAGCAGTTCTTC. Translated: CASSKDLYNEQFF.

The chain combines TRBV20-1 with TRBJ1-2, with D perhaps matching TRBD1 (6 bases). The CDR3 length is 13 residues. In germline, CDR1 is DFQATT, CDR2 SNEGSKA (reference sequence). The V end was cut by 0 bases, the J end by 5 bases, with 10 bases between. The CDR3 here is CSARDAGEYGYTF. The CDR3 coding sequence is TGCAGTGCTAGAGATGCAGGGGAGTATGGCTACACCTTC.

The chain employs TRBV5-6 and TRBJ1-1, with D perhaps matching TRBD1 (5 bases). CDR1 is SGHDT and CDR2 is YYEEEE in the germline V gene. The CDR3 has 14 amino acids. The V end was cut by 1 base, the J end by 5 bases, with 12 bases between. This chain's CDR3 is CASSLFAGWTEAFF. In DNA, the CDR3 is TGTGCCAGCAGCTTGTTCGCAGGGTGGACTGAAGCTTTCTTT. Drawing the rest from reference TRBV5-6 and TRBJ1-1, the complete variable domain is DAGVTQSPTHLIKTRGQQVTLRCSPKSGHDTVSWYQQALGQGPQFIFQYYEEEERQRGNFPDRFSGHQFPNYSSELNVNALLLGDSALYLCASSLFAGWTEAFFGQGTRLTVV.

By sample fraction, this clonotype is medium-sized. The V gene is TRBV29-1, the J gene TRBJ1-2; TRBD1 is a possible D gene (5 bases). The CDR3 contains 17 residues. Germline V gene lookup returns CDR1 SQVTM and CDR2 ANQGSEA. Trimming left V 0 bases short and J 5 bases short, with 22 bases between. In DNA, the CDR3 is TGCAGCGTTGAAGATCCGTTAAACCCGGGGGTCGGTTATGGCTACACCTTC. It specifies CSVEDPLNPGVGYGYTF.

This clonotype was detected only once. The V gene is TRBV11-2, the J gene TRBJ2-1, with 7 bases identical to TRBD2. After removal of 5 bases from V and 2 bases from J, the junction contained 12 bases not matched to a gene. The CDR3 loop spans 17 amino acids. From germline, CDR1 is SGHAT and CDR2 FQNNGV. CDR3 nucleotide sequence: TGTGCCAGCAGCCCTGGGGGGGGAGGGATGACCTACAATGAGCAGTTCTTC. Protein product: CASSPGGGGMTYNEQFF.

The genes are TRBV2 and TRBJ2-7; tentatively, D is TRBD1 (5 bases). The CDR3 extends over 13 amino acids. V was cut by 7 bases and J by 5 bases, with 15 bases left in between. The V gene's germline CDR1 is SNHLY and CDR2 FYNNEI. The CDR3: CASTESRGNEQYV. The DNA of the CDR3 is TGTGCCAGCACAGAAAGTAGGGGCAACGAGCAGTACGTC.

The chain uses TRBV10-2 and TRBJ1-2; the D is unclear. Germline V gives CDR1 WSHSY, CDR2 SAAADI. The CDR3 has 13 amino acids. The V end was cut by 2 bases, the J end by 1 base, with 5 bases between. The CDR3 reads CASSEGINYGYTF. The CDR3 DNA reads TGCGCCAGCAGTGAGGGGATTAACTATGGCTACACCTTC.

The chain employs TRBV15 and TRBJ1-4; 8 bases fit TRBD1. Germline trimming cut 5 bases from V and 7 bases from J; bases unmatched to any gene: 9. Germline lookup yields CDR1 LNHNV and CDR2 YYDKDF (reference sequence). The CDR3 is made up of 15 amino acids. The CDR3 DNA sequence: TGTGCCACCAGCGGTTACACAGGGGGTGGTGAAAAACTGTTTTTT. It encodes CATSGYTGGGEKLFF. Together with reference TRBV15 and TRBJ1-4, the CDR3 gives the full variable domain: DAMVIQNPRYQVTQFGKPVTLSCSQTLNHNVMYWYQQKSSQAPKLLFHYYDKDFNNEADTPDNFQSRRPNTSFCFLDIRSPGLGDTAMYLCATSGYTGGGEKLFFGSGTQLSVL.

The chain recombines TRBV2 with TRBJ2-7, with 9 bases identical to TRBD2. The CDR3 spans 14 residues. V shed 5 bases and J 3 bases; nucleotides not matched to a gene: 5. Germline V lookup: CDR1 SNHLY, CDR2 FYNNEI. The CDR3 sequence: CASSQGLADYEQYF. CDR3 in DNA: TGTGCCAGCAGTCAGGGACTAGCCGACTACGAGCAGTACTTC.

The chain is built from TRBV6-1 and TRBJ2-7; 11 bases fit TRBD1. Germline V CDR1 and CDR2: MNHNS, SASEGT. The V and J ends lost 4 bases and 3 bases, in that order; junction bases with no gene match: 8. The CDR3 consists of 16 residues. The DNA for the CDR3 is TGTGCCAGCAGTGTCGAAGGGACAGGGGGTTTCTACGAGCAGTACTTC. It specifies CASSVEGTGGFYEQYF.